Below are 29 T cell receptor beta chains sequenced from a single sample in a study of T cells in localized non-small cell lung cancer (dated by TCRdb to the early 2020s). Libraries were constructed by the immunoSEQ multiplex PCR assay. What TCRdb holds here is the immuneACCESS table cut down to in-frame rearrangements. Part of the clones is not present; checked against another copy, under half of the missing clones reflect an unresolved V gene, and the others are unexplained. The sample records about 20,000 clones, around 91% of which are singletons. The ten largest clones take up over 7.5% of the sample. This specimen consisted of peripheral blood, obtained before any cancer treatment. These receptors were obtained from a man between 40 and 70 years old with stage I lung adenocarcinoma.

By its share, this clone is medium-sized. In DNA, the CDR3 is TGTGCCAGCAGCTTAGGGATAGCTAATGAGCAGTTCTTC. As protein: CASSLGIANEQFF. The chain carries TRBV7-8 and TRBJ2-1; D gene ambiguous. The germline V and J ends were trimmed by 1 base and 7 bases, with 8 bases remaining between them. The germline CDR1 and CDR2 sequences are SGHVS and FQNEAQ. The CDR3 is made up of 13 amino acids.

The table lists this clone with a few counts. The chain links TRBV5-5 to TRBJ2-7; D uncertain. CDR1 SGHKS and CDR2 YYEKEE come from the germline V gene (reference sequence). V lost 2 bases, J lost 0 bases, and 9 bases lay in between. The CDR3 runs 14 residues. DNA for the CDR3: TGTGCCAGCAGCTTCACTATAAGCTCCTACGAGCAGTACTTC. Translation: CASSFTISSYEQYF. The complete variable domain, with remaining parts taken from reference TRBV5-5 and TRBJ2-7, reads DAGVTQSPTHLIKTRGQQVTLRCSPISGHKSVSWYQQVLGQGPQFIFQYYEKEERGRGNFPDRFSARQFPNYSSELNVNALLLGDSALYLCASSFTISSYEQYFGPGTRLTVT.

This chain uses TRBV27 with TRBJ1-1, with D tentatively TRBD1 (6 bases). This CDR3 has 12 amino acids. Germline values: CDR1 MNHEY, CDR2 SMNVEV (reference sequence). Deletions cut 2 bases from V and 12 bases from J, with 13 bases between. Written as DNA, the CDR3 is TGTGCCAGCAGTTTAAATCAGGGGTCGCCTTTCTTT. Amino acid sequence: CASSLNQGSPFF.

The sample holds a few counts of this clone. The rearrangement links TRBV10-3 to TRBJ1-1; a weak D match, TRBD1 (5 bases). The V gene's germline CDR1 is ENHRY and CDR2 SYGVKD. V lost 2 bases and J 8 bases, leaving 9 bases between the germline ends. The CDR3 spans 12 residues. CDR3 residues: CAISEPDSEAFF. CDR3 DNA: TGTGCCATCAGTGAGCCAGACAGCGAAGCTTTCTTT.

The chain links TRBV19 to TRBJ2-2, with no clear D. The CDR3 totals 13 residues. With 5 bases removed from V and 1 base from J, the gap between germline ends came to 5 bases. CDR1 and CDR2 from the germline V gene are LNHDA and SQIVND (reference sequence). Here the CDR3 reads CASSYGNTGELFF. The CDR3, as DNA: TGTGCCAGTAGTTACGGGAACACCGGGGAGCTGTTTTTT. Full variable domain (missing parts from reference TRBV19 and TRBJ2-2): DGGITQSPKYLFRKEGQNVTLSCEQNLNHDAMYWYRQDPGQGLRLIYYSQIVNDFQKGDIAEGYSVSREKKESFPLTVTSAQKNPTAFYLCASSYGNTGELFFGEGSRLTVL.

This clone is a singleton in its sample. The genes are TRBV18 and TRBJ1-2; D remains unclear. The CDR3 loop spans 12 amino acids. Germline CDR1 and CDR2: KGHSH and LQKENI. The V end was cut by 4 bases, the J end by 2 bases, with 5 bases between. The CDR3 region has the DNA TGTGCCAGCTCACAGACGAACTATGGCTACACCTTC. Its translation: CASSQTNYGYTF.

The chain links TRBV19 to TRBJ2-1, with D possibly being TRBD1 or TRBD2 (5 bases each). This CDR3 has 15 amino acids. The V gene lost 3 bases and the J gene lost 4 bases, with 13 bases spanning the gap. The germline gives CDR1 LNHDA, CDR2 SQIVND (reference sequence). The CDR3: CASSISGSYYNEQFF. CDR3 nucleotide sequence: TGTGCCAGTAGTATCTCAGGGAGTTATTACAATGAGCAGTTCTTC.

The V gene is TRBV6-5, the J gene TRBJ1-1; D gene unclear. The V gene lost 5 bases and the J gene lost 8 bases, with 18 bases spanning the gap. Germline V CDR1 and CDR2: MNHEY, SVGAGI. This CDR3 region has 14 residues. CDR3 region: CASSPNRLSGEAFF. The CDR3 nucleotides are TGTGCCAGCAGTCCTAATCGGTTGTCTGGGGAAGCTTTCTTT.

The J gene is TRBJ2-1, the V gene TRBV7-2, with D possibly being TRBD2 (6 bases). Germline lookup yields CDR1 SGHTA and CDR2 FQGNSA. CDR3 length: 17 residues. V was clipped by 7 bases and J by 8 bases, with 27 bases between them. CDR3 bases: TGTGCCAGCACCACTACTAGCCCCGCCCCGACCCCCGATGAGCAGTTCTTC. It is translated as CASTTTSPAPTPDEQFF.

The V gene is TRBV7-8, the J gene TRBJ2-3, with 13 nucleotides matching TRBD2. The CDR3 length is 16 residues. Germline CDR1 is SGHVS and CDR2 is FQNEAQ. The V and J ends lost 1 base and 5 bases, in that order; junction bases with no gene match: 3. CDR3: CASSLGGLAGRDTQYF. CDR3 DNA: TGTGCCAGCAGCTTAGGGGGACTAGCGGGGAGAGATACGCAGTATTTT.

About this clone itself: The identical CDR3 is also encoded by other nucleotide sequences in the sample. The gene calls are TRBV27 and TRBJ2-1, with D maybe TRBD1 (6 bases). The CDR3 spans 13 residues. V lost 2 bases and J 4 bases, leaving 6 bases between the germline ends. From germline, CDR1 is MNHEY and CDR2 SMNVEV (reference sequence). CDR3 sequence: CASSLTGYNEQFF. The CDR3 bases are TGTGCCAGCAGTTTAACAGGGTACAATGAGCAGTTCTTC.

The J gene is TRBJ2-1, the V gene TRBV9; D call uncertain. V was trimmed by 4 bases and J by 4 bases, leaving 12 bases between them. This CDR3 has 14 residues. CDR1 SGDLS and CDR2 YYNGEE come from the germline V gene. CDR3 in DNA: TGTGCCAGCAGCCCTCGGACCAAGTACAATGAGCAGTTCTTC. It encodes CASSPRTKYNEQFF.

The J gene is TRBJ2-7, the V gene TRBV5-1; TRBD1 might be the D (6 bases). The CDR3 has 13 residues. With 3 bases removed from V and 3 bases from J, the gap between germline ends came to 10 bases. The V gene's germline CDR1 is SGHRS and CDR2 YFSETQ. This chain's CDR3 is CASSSGQLYEQYF. The DNA for the CDR3 is TGCGCCAGCAGCTCGGGACAACTCTACGAGCAGTACTTC.

The J gene is TRBJ2-3, the V gene TRBV9; D could derive from TRBD1 or TRBD2 (6 bases each). Germline V gives CDR1 SGDLS, CDR2 YYNGEE. The CDR3 is made up of 16 amino acids. Trimming pared 4 bases from V and 0 bases from J, leaving 15 bases between. In DNA, the CDR3 is TGTGCCAGCAGCCCGAGGAGGGGGAGTAGCACAGATACGCAGTATTTT. It translates to CASSPRRGSSTDTQYF.

The count of this clone is one. The sample contains more than one DNA sequence encoding this CDR3. V usage is TRBV6-5 and J usage is TRBJ1-3; D gene unclear. CDR1 MNHEY and CDR2 SVGAGI come from the germline V gene. The CDR3 totals 15 residues. V was cut by 0 bases and J by 4 bases, with 10 bases left in between. This CDR3 is CASSYSRGLGNTIYF. DNA for the CDR3: TGTGCCAGCAGTTACTCCCGGGGTCTCGGAAACACCATATATTTT.

This clone was picked up a small number of times. The sample holds other DNA sequences that translate to the same CDR3. The chain links TRBV27 to TRBJ2-1, with TRBD1 as a possible D gene (6 bases). Trimming left V 5 bases short and J 4 bases short, with 9 bases between. The germline V gene encodes CDR1 MNHEY and CDR2 SMNVEV (reference sequence). The length of the CDR3 is 13 residues. CDR3 amino acids: CASSLTGYNEQFF. The CDR3 bases are TGTGCCAGCAGTCTAACAGGGTACAATGAGCAGTTCTTC.

The chain recombines TRBV7-2 with TRBJ1-4; possible D gene TRBD1, 5 bases. From germline, CDR1 is SGHTA and CDR2 FQGNSA. The CDR3 loop spans 12 amino acids. V was pared by 4 bases and J by 8 bases, with 8 bases between. CDR3 protein: CASSSRGEKLFF. The CDR3 nucleotides read TGTGCCAGCAGCTCCCGGGGGGAAAAACTGTTTTTT.

This chain connects TRBV10-3 to TRBJ1-1; maybe TRBD1 (6 bases). Germline V gene sequence: CDR1 ENHRY, CDR2 SYGVKD. The V gene lost 3 bases and the J gene lost 1 base, with 9 bases spanning the gap. CDR3 length equals 14 residues. CDR3 loop: CAISEGGRNTEAFF. The CDR3, as DNA: TGTGCCATCAGTGAAGGGGGGAGGAACACTGAAGCTTTCTTT.

The rearrangement joins TRBV4-1 to TRBJ1-3; a weak D match, TRBD1 (5 bases). The CDR3 contains 15 residues. Per the germline V gene, CDR1 is MGHRA and CDR2 is YSYEKL. With 1 base removed from V and 4 bases from J, the gap between germline ends came to 11 bases. The CDR3 is CASSQVAGTGNTIYF. The CDR3 nucleotides read TGCGCCAGCAGCCAAGTCGCAGGGACCGGAAACACCATATATTTT.

The V call is TRBV5-1, the J call TRBJ2-5; 12 positions match TRBD2. Germline loops: CDR1 SGHRS, CDR2 YFSETQ. CDR3 length: 16 amino acids. V shed 2 bases, J shed 4 bases, and the junction held 6 bases outside the gene matches. The CDR3 DNA reads as TGCGCCAGCAGCTTCCTAGCGGGAGGGGTGAGAGAGACCCAGTACTTC. Translated: CASSFLAGGVRETQYF.

The chain employs TRBV25-1 and TRBJ2-5, with no clear D. This CDR3 is 12 amino acids long. V shed 1 base and J shed 5 bases, with 5 bases lying between them. The germline V gene encodes CDR1 MGHDK and CDR2 SYGVNS. The CDR3 reads CASSEFTETQYF. CDR3 nucleotide sequence: TGTGCCAGCAGTGAATTCACGGAGACCCAGTACTTC.

The chain recombines TRBV7-8 with TRBJ2-7, with D possibly TRBD1 on 6 matching bases. With 1 base removed from V and 1 base from J, the gap between germline ends came to 8 bases. This CDR3 contains 14 residues. Germline V gives CDR1 SGHVS, CDR2 FQNEAQ. The CDR3: CASSLGGPSYEQYF. The CDR3 nucleotides are TGTGCCAGCAGCTTAGGGGGGCCTTCCTACGAGCAGTACTTC. Together with reference TRBV7-8 and TRBJ2-7, the CDR3 gives the full variable domain: GAGVSQSPRYKVAKRGQDVALRCDPISGHVSLFWYQQALGQGPEFLTYFQNEAQLDKSGLPSDRFFAERPEGSVSTLKIQRTQQEDSAVYLCASSLGGPSYEQYFGPGTRLTVT.

V is TRBV18 and J is TRBJ1-6, with TRBD1 as a possible D gene (5 bases). Deletions cut 6 bases from V and 6 bases from J, with 18 bases between. Germline-derived CDR1 and CDR2 are KGHSH and LQKENI. The CDR3 is 16 amino acids. The CDR3 is CASSPPPQGFNSPLHF. For the CDR3, the DNA is TGTGCCAGCTCCCCTCCGCCCCAGGGATTTAATTCACCCCTCCACTTT.

The chain is built from TRBV12-5 and TRBJ2-1; a weak D match, TRBD1 (5 bases). Germline loops: CDR1 LGHNT, CDR2 FRNRAP. CDR3 size: 12 residues. V was clipped by 6 bases and J by 8 bases, with 11 bases between them. CDR3 in amino acids: CASGWGADEQFF. The CDR3 DNA reads as TGTGCTAGTGGATGGGGCGCGGATGAGCAGTTCTTC.

This clone was counted a single time. The V call is TRBV27, the J call TRBJ2-1, with 8 bases fitting TRBD2. The ends lost 2 bases at V and 4 bases at J; junction bases unmatched: 4. CDR3 length: 15 amino acids. Germline-derived CDR1 and CDR2 are MNHEY and SMNVEV (reference sequence). CDR3 sequence reads: CASSLAGGSYNEQFF. The CDR3 nucleotides read TGTGCCAGCAGTTTAGCGGGAGGTTCTTACAATGAGCAGTTCTTC.

The chain employs TRBV27 and TRBJ2-7; possible D gene TRBD1, 5 bases. Trimming removed 2 bases from V and 2 bases from J, with 10 bases in between. The germline CDR1 and CDR2 sequences are MNHEY and SMNVEV (reference sequence). The CDR3 consists of 14 residues. Here the CDR3 reads CASSLRRATYEQYF. As DNA, the CDR3 is TGTGCCAGCAGTTTACGCAGGGCCACCTACGAGCAGTACTTC.

The chain carries TRBV19 and TRBJ2-7; 7 nucleotides align to TRBD2. CDR3 length: 14 residues. Unmatched junction bases numbered 12, after V lost 8 bases and J lost 5 bases. Germline CDR1 is LNHDA and CDR2 is SQIVND (reference sequence). The CDR3 DNA reads TGTGCCAGTTCCCGTCGACTAGCTGGGGACGAGCAGTACTTC. Its protein product is CASSRRLAGDEQYF.

The J gene is TRBJ1-2, the V gene TRBV2; D remains unclear. The CDR3 runs 11 residues. V was shortened by 8 bases and J by 3 bases, with 7 bases between the two germline ends. CDR1 SNHLY and CDR2 FYNNEI come from the germline V gene. CDR3 sequence (DNA): TGTGCCAGCGGGCTCTACTATGGCTACACCTTC. This sequence encodes CASGLYYGYTF.

The chain uses TRBV27 and TRBJ1-5; D perhaps matches TRBD1 (6 bases). The CDR3 has 14 residues. Germline V gene sequence: CDR1 MNHEY, CDR2 SMNVEV (reference sequence). V dropped 5 bases and J dropped 1 base, with 9 bases sitting between them. In DNA, the CDR3 is TGTGCCAGCAGTCCCAGGGGAAGCAATCAGCCCCAGCATTTT. Protein sequence: CASSPRGSNQPQHF.